This T cell receptor beta chain was observed in a study of OX40 agonist ivuxolimab in advanced cancers. Across the whole study: The diagnoses of dose-escalation patients were hepatocellular carcinoma, melanoma, renal cell or head and neck cancer. Partial responses were observed in three patients, of whom one had hepatocellular carcinoma and two had cutaneous melanoma.

Of note for this clone: The antigen is unknown.

Study-wide results and limits: Clonal expansion among partial responders at 0.1-3.0 mg/kg ranked near the lowest. CD4+ T cells averaged fewer expanded clones than CD8+ T cells.

The length of the CDR3 is 14 residues. The junction had 4 bases not matched to a gene; V was cut back by 6 bases and J by 0 bases. The germline CDR1 and CDR2 sequences are MNHNS and SASEGT. Here immunoSEQ multiplex PCR was the method, and the copy in TCRdb shows in-frame clones only, minus some. The table has some 60,000 clones, over 70% seen once. This receptor was taken from an adult with an advanced solid tumor such as melanoma, head and neck, liver or kidney cancer. The specimen was CD4+ or CD8+ T cells sorted from blood, collected in a trial of the OX40 agonist ivuxolimab. The genes are TRBV6-1 and TRBJ1-1, with 7 bases matching TRBD1. DNA of the CDR3: TGTGCCAGCAGGCAGACAGGGATGAACACTGAAGCTTTCTTT. As protein: CASRQTGMNTEAFF.